Below are 8 T cell receptor beta chains sequenced from a single sample in a study of metastatic and nonmetastatic thyroid tumors. TCRdb re-called the PCR reads through MiXCR. The sample carries 24,000 or so clones, approximately 24% recorded once. Thyroid surgery was performed in patients who had received no treatment beforehand. What was sequenced was blood. These receptors were collected from a female donor with papillary thyroid cancer or a benign thyroid nodule (not recorded which). Some clones in this sample may be carry-over from other donors' samples.

This clone was seen many times. The V and J genes are TRBV27 and TRBJ2-6; 9 positions match TRBD1. V trimming: 3 bases; J trimming: 0 bases; junction bases outside the gene matches: 6. Per the germline V gene, CDR1 is MNHEY and CDR2 is SMNVEV (reference sequence). This CDR3 comprises 18 residues. The CDR3 nucleotides read TGTGCCAGCAGTTTGGGACAGGGACGGTACTCTGGGGCCAACGTCCTGACTTTC. Translated: CASSLGQGRYSGANVLTF.

This rearrangement joins TRBV6-1 to TRBJ2-1; D is possibly TRBD1 (6 bases). Deletions cut 1 base from V and 4 bases from J, with 11 bases between. The length of the CDR3 is 15 residues. Germline assignment: CDR1 MNHNS and CDR2 SASEGT. This chain's CDR3 is CASSEGGQAYNEQFF. The CDR3 DNA reads as TGTGCCAGCAGTGAAGGGGGGCAGGCGTACAATGAGCAGTTCTTC.

This clone showed up many times. The rearrangement joins TRBV9 to TRBJ2-3, with D hard to call. Trimming removed 4 bases at V and 0 bases at J, with 3 bases between. The germline CDR1 and CDR2 sequences are SGDLS and YYNGEE. This CDR3 is built from 12 residues. CDR3 protein: CASSPSTDTQYF. The CDR3 DNA is TGTGCCAGCAGCCCCAGCACAGATACGCAGTATTTT.

This clone was recorded at least ten times. The chain joins TRBV9 to TRBJ1-5; 7 bases are a match to TRBD1. Germline V gives CDR1 SGDLS, CDR2 YYNGEE. The CDR3 has 14 residues. The ends lost 0 bases at V and 6 bases at J; junction bases unmatched: 3. DNA for the CDR3: TGTGCCAGCAGCGTAGGCGCAGGGGGTCAGCCCCAGCATTTT. Its protein is CASSVGAGGQPQHF. The full variable domain, its missing parts supplied by reference TRBV9 and TRBJ1-5, is DSGVTQTPKHLITATGQRVTLRCSPRSGDLSVYWYQQSLDQGLQFLIQYYNGEERAKGNILERFSAQQFPDLHSELNLSSLELGDSALYFCASSVGAGGQPQHFGDGTRLSIL.

In its sample, this clone was seen many times. This sequence joins TRBV4-1 and TRBJ2-7; TRBD2 matches at 7 bases. The CDR3 is made up of 16 amino acids. V gave up 3 bases and J gave up 0 bases; unmatched junction bases: 8. Per germline, CDR1 MGHRA and CDR2 YSYEKL. CDR3 protein: CASSHVGGGSSYEQYF. CDR3 coding DNA: TGCGCCAGCAGCCACGTTGGCGGGGGTAGCTCCTACGAGCAGTACTTC.

In its sample, this clone was seen many times. V gene TRBV27 combines with J gene TRBJ2-3; a possible D gene is TRBD2 (6 bases). This CDR3 contains 15 residues. V lost 4 bases and J 2 bases, leaving 13 bases between the germline ends. The germline V gene encodes CDR1 MNHEY and CDR2 SMNVEV (reference sequence). The CDR3 DNA is TGTGCCAGCAGTTCCGGGACTCTTTACACAGATACGCAGTATTTT. Translated, it gives CASSSGTLYTDTQYF.

There are a few counts of this clone. One end of the junction varies from germline; a read error may be responsible. This chain connects TRBV27 to TRBJ1-6; D is perhaps TRBD1 (5 bases). The CDR3 contains 14 residues. The germline gives CDR1 MNHEY, CDR2 SMNVEV (reference sequence). The CDR3 spells CASKDRPYNSPLHF. The CDR3 nucleotides read TGTGCCAGCAAAGACAGACCCTATAATTCACCCCTACACTTT.

In the case of this clone: One end of the junction fails to match germline, which may point to a read error. The gene calls are TRBV11-2 and TRBJ2-3; 8 bases are shared with TRBD2. The CDR3 spans 15 residues. Germline V gives CDR1 SGHAT, CDR2 FQNNGV. The CDR3 DNA reads TGTCCCAGCAGCTTTCGCGGGAGGCGAGTATATACGCAGTATTTT. Its translation is CPSSFRGRRVYTQYF.